A single sample gave rise to the 6 T cell receptor beta chains below, sequenced in a study of monozygotic twins with inflammatory bowel disease. TCRdb re-called the 5' RACE reads; every CDR3 protein appears as one record, without DNA. The sample features around 380,000 distinct CDR3 sequences, with approximately 2.3% in its top ten. Sequencing input: blood. The receptors originated from a human donor with ulcerative colitis or Crohn's disease, or a healthy co-twin of an affected twin (not recorded which).

The chain has TRBV3-1 and TRBJ1-2. From germline, CDR1 is LGHDT and CDR2 YNNKEL (reference sequence). The CDR3 has 15 residues. The CDR3: CASSQARSGGTGYTF. The full variable domain, completed using reference TRBV3-1 and TRBJ1-2, is DTAVSQTPKYLVTQMGNDKSIKCEQNLGHDTMYWYKQDSKKFLKIMFSYNNKELIINETVPNRFSPKSPDKAHLNLHINSLELGDSAVYFCASSQARSGGTGYTFGSGTRLTVV.

The chain carries TRBV20-1 and TRBJ2-5. Per germline, CDR1 DFQATT and CDR2 SNEGSKA (reference sequence). The CDR3 contains 15 residues. The CDR3 sequence: CSARSMSTPLETQYF.

The rearrangement uses TRBV11-2 and TRBJ2-7; with no DNA, the TCRdb D assignment of TRBD2 cannot be verified. CDR3 length equals 15 residues. Germline CDR1 is SGHAT and CDR2 is FQNNGV. Here the CDR3 reads CASSKPGLESYEQYF.

The rearrangement uses TRBV30 and TRBJ2-1; TCRdb picks TRBD1, but there is no DNA to check that call. Germline CDR1 GTSNPN, CDR2 SVGIG (reference sequence). This CDR3 contains 12 residues. CDR3 in amino acids: CAWSHTGTEQFF.

This sequence joins TRBV15 and TRBJ1-6; the D call of TRBD1 rests on TCRdb alone, since no DNA is present to check it. The CDR3 consists of 14 residues. CDR1 is LNHNV, CDR2 YYDKDF, per germline (reference sequence). The CDR3 loop reads CATSSTGGTLPLHF.

The CDR3 sequence is CASSPAGQGPTDTQYF. The chain combines TRBV5-6 with TRBJ2-3; the D gene TCRdb calls, TRBD1, cannot be checked with no DNA. The V gene's germline CDR1 is SGHDT and CDR2 YYEEEE. The CDR3 consists of 16 residues.